This T cell receptor (beta chain) was observed in a study of early T cells in non-severe SARS-CoV-2 infection. Study-level background: Chains from this unsorted whole-blood bulk RNA could not be paired.

The protocol attached unique molecular identifiers to individual cDNA molecules. MiXCR, applied by TCRdb to the 5' RACE reads, yields one record per CDR3 protein. Among more than 75,000 distinct CDR3 sequences listed, around 13% were seen once. Study findings and constraints: VDJdb matching skewed toward anti-spike CD8 responses, missing private and CD4 specificities.

Germline CDR1 is SNHLY and CDR2 is FYNNEI. The CDR3 loop spans 12 amino acids. The V and J ends lost 5 bases and 6 bases respectively, with 10 bases between them. This clonotype was seen repeatedly, ten times or more. Its antigen remains unknown. This chain connects TRBV2 to TRBJ1-2, with a tentative D call TRBD1 (5 bases). The clonotype originates from an adult who was a healthcare worker with PCR-confirmed SARS-CoV-2 infection or an uninfected control (not recorded which). The sequenced material came from whole blood. CDR3 loop: CASSLGGDGYTF. In nucleotides, the CDR3 is TGTGCCAGCAGTTTGGGGGGTGATGGCTACACCTTC. Using reference TRBV2 and TRBJ1-2 for the parts outside the CDR3, the full variable domain is EPEVTQTPSHQVTQMGQEVILRCVPISNHLYFYWYRQILGQKVEFLVSFYNNEISEKSEIFDDQFSVERPDGSNFTLKIRSTKLEDSAMYFCASSLGGDGYTFGSGTRLTVV.